This T cell receptor beta chain derives from a study of siplizumab effects on memory and regulatory T cells. Profiled with immunoSEQ multiplex PCR; TCRdb holds only in-frame clones, not every one. The data hold approximately 9,500 clones, with about half observed a single time. CDR3 length: 14 amino acids. The ends lost 4 bases at V and 4 bases at J; junction bases unmatched: 3. Germline V CDR1 and CDR2: SSHAT, FNYEAQ (reference sequence). Points on this clone: Its target is unknown.

Cells from the mixed lymphocyte reaction were cocultured for 5 to 6 days at 37°C. V is TRBV7-7 and J is TRBJ2-1; 8 bases are shared with TRBD2. Material: CFSE-low (dividing) CD4+ T cells sorted from an allogeneic mixed lymphocyte reaction. The receptor was isolated from a human donor in good health; the cells came from an allogeneic mixed lymphocyte reaction. The CDR3 spells CASSSGGLYNEQFF. Here the CDR3 DNA reads TGTGCCAGCAGCTCGGGGGGGTTATACAATGAGCAGTTCTTC. The whole variable domain, filled in from reference TRBV7-7 and TRBJ2-1, reads GAGVSQSPRYKVTKRGQDVTLRCDPISSHATLYWYQQALGQGPEFLTYFNYEAQPDKSGLPSDRFSAERPEGSISTLTIQRTEQRDSAMYRCASSSGGLYNEQFFGPGTRLTVL.